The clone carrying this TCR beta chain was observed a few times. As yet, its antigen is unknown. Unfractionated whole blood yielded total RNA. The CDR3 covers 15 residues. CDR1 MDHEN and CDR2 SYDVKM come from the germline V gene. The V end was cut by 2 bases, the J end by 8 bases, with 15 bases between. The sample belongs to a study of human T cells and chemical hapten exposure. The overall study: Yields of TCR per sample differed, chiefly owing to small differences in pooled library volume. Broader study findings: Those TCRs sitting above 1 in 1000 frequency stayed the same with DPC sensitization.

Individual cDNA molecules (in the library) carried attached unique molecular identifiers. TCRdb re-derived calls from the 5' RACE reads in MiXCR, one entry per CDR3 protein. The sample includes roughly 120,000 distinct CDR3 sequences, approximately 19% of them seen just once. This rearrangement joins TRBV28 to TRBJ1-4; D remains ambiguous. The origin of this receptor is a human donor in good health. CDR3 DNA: TGTGCCAGCAGTTTACCAAGTGGGCTGTGGGAAAAACTGTTTTTT. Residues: CASSLPSGLWEKLFF.